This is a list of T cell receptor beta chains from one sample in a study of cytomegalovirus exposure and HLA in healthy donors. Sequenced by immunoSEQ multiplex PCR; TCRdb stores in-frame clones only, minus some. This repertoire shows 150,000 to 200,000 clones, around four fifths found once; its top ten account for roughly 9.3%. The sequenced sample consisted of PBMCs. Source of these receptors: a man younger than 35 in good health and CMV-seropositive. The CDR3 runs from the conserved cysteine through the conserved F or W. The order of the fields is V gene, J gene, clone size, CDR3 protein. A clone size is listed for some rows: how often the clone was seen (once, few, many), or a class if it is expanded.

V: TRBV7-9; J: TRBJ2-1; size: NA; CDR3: CASSLLAGTYNEQFF
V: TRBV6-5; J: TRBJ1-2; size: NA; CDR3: CASSYFGGATSYTF
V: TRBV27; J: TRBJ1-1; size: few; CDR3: CASSFRTGMNTEAFF
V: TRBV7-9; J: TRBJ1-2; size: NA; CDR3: CASSLGQGSLYGYTF
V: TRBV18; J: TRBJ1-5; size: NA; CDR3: CASSPRGPGQGSNQPQHF
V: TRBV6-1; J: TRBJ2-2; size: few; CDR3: CASDRGNTGELFF
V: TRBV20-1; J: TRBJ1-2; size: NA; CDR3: CQRLQGAMYTF
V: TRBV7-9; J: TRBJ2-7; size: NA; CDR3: CASTPLQGAAEQYF
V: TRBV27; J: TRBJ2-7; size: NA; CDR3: CASSSWTGSPYEQYF
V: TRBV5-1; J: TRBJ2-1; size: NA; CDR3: CASSLYGGAPREQFF
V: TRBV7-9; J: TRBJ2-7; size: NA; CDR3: CASSLSLNYEQYF
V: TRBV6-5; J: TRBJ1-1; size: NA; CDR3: CASIPLRPVNTEAFF
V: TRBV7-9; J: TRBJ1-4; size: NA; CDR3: CASSGLNEKLFF
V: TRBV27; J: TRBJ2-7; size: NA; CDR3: CASTGSSGEQYF
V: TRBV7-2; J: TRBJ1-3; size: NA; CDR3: CASSFRTGGNTIYF
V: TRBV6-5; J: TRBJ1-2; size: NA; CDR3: CASSYGTGSYYGYTF
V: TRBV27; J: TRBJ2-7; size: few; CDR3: CASSLSAGLSEQYF
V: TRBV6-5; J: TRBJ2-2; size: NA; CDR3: CASVQGSSGELFF
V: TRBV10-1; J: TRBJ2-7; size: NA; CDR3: CASSATGVKAYEQYF
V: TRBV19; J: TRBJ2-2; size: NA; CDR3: CASSMFRGLLFF
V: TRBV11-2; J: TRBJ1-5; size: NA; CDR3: CASSLRHNQPQHF
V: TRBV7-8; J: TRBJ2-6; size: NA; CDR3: CASSPRLVGGSSGANVLTF
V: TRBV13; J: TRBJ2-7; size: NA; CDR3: CASSLGYGGSSYEQYF
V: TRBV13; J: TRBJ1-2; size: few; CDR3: CASSPGRSGYTF
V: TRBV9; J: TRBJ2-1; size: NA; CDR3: CASSSGTSGRNEQFF
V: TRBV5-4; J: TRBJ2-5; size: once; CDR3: CASREAVGETQYF
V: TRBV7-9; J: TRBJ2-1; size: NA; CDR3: CASSREGQGRLDEQFF
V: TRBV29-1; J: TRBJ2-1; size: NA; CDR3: CSVDSAAGEQFF
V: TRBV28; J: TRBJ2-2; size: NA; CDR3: CASSALSGELFF
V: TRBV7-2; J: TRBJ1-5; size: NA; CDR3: CASSPMGGQGTMGNQPQHF
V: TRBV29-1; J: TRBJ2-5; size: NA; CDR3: CSVGRQLQETQYF
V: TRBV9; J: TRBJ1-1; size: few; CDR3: CASSVGQGGIREAFF
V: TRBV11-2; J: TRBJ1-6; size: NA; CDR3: CASSYRRAGELYNSPLHF
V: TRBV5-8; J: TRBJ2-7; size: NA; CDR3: CATLARDRATYEQYF
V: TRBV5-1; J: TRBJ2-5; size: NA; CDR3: CASSLRGQETQYF
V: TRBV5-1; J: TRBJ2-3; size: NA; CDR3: CASSLSGGLRRTDTQYF
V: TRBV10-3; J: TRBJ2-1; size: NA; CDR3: CAISESGGSSYNEQFF